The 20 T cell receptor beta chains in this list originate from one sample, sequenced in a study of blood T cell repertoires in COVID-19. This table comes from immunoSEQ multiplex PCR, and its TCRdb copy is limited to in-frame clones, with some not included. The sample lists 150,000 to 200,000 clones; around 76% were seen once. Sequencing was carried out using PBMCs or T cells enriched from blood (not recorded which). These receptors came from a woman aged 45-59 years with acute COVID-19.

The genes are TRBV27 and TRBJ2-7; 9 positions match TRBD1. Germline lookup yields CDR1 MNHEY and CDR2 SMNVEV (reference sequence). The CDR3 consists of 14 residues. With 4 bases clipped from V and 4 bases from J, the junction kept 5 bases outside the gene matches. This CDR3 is CASSSRDRVYEQYV. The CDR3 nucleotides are TGTGCCAGCAGTTCCCGGGACAGGGTATACGAGCAGTACGTC.

The CDR3 loop is CASTGTGVSGLFF. In DNA form, the CDR3 reads TGTGCCTCCACCGGGACAGGGGTATCGGGTCTGTTTTTT. The chain carries TRBV19 and TRBJ1-4; 10 bases are shared with TRBD1. Trimming at V came to 11 bases and at J to 14 bases, leaving 14 bases not matched to a gene. This CDR3 spans 13 amino acids. In germline, CDR1 is LNHDA, CDR2 SQIVND (reference sequence).

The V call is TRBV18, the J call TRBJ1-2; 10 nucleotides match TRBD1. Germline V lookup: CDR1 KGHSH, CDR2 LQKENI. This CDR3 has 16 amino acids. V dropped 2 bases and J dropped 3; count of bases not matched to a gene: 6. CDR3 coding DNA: TGTGCCAGCTCACCAAAGGGGACAGGGGAGTACTATGGCTACACCTTC. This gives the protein CASSPKGTGEYYGYTF.

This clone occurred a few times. The CDR3 loop reads CATAGQGAGQPQHF. The CDR3 DNA is TGTGCCACCGCCGGACAGGGGGCTGGTCAGCCCCAGCATTTT. The chain uses TRBV24-1 and TRBJ1-5, with 11 bases identical to TRBD1. The CDR3 consists of 14 residues. Germline trimming cut 9 bases from V and 6 bases from J; bases unmatched to any gene: 6. Germline-derived CDR1 and CDR2 are KGHDR and SFDVKD.

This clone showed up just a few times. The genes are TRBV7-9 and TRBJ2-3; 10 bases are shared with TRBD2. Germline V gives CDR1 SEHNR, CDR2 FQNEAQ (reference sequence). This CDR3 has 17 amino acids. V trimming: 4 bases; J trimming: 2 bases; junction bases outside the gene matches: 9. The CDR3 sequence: CASSSTSGVRATDTQYF. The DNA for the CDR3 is TGTGCCAGCAGCTCTACTAGCGGGGTACGGGCCACAGATACGCAGTATTTT.

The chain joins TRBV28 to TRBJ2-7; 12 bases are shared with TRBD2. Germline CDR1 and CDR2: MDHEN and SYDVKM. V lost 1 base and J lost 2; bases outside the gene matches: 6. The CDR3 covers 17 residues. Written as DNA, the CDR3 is TGTGCCAGCAGTTTATCCCTAACTAGCGGGGGGACCTACGAGCAGTACGTC. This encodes CASSLSLTSGGTYEQYV.

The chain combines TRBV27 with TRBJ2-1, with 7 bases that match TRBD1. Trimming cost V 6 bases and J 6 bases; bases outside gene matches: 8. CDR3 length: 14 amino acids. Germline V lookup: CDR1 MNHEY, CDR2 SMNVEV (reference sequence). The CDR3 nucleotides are TGTGCCAGCAGCATAGAGTACAGGGGCAATGAGCAGTTCTTC. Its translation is CASSIEYRGNEQFF.

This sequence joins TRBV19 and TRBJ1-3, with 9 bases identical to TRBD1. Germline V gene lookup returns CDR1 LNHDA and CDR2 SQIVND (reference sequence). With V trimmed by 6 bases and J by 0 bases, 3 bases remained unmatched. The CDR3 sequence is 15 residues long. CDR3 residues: CASRGQGISGNTIYF. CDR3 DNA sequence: TGTGCCAGTAGAGGACAGGGGATCTCTGGAAACACCATATATTTT.

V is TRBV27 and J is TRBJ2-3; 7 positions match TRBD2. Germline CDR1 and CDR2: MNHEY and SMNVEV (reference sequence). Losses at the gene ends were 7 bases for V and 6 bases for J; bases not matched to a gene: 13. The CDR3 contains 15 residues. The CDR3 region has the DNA TGTGCCAGCACCACTGGGGCGGGGGTGGGGGATACGCAGTATTTT. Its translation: CASTTGAGVGDTQYF.

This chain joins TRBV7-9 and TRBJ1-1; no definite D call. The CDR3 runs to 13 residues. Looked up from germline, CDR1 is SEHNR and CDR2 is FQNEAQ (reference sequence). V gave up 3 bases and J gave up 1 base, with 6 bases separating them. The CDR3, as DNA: TGTGCCAGCAGCTTTCGGGGGAACACTGAAGCTTTCTTT. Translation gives CASSFRGNTEAFF.

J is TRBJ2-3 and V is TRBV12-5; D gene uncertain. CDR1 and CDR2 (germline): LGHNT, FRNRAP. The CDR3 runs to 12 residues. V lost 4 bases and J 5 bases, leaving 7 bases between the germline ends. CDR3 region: CASGSSRDTQYF. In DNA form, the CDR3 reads TGTGCTAGTGGTTCGTCGCGAGATACGCAGTATTTT.

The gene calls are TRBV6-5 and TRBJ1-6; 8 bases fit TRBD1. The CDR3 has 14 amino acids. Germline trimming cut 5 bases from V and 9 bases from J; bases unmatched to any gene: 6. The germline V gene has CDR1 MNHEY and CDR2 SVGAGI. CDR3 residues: CASSQDRVVSPLHF. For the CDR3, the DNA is TGTGCCAGCAGTCAGGACAGGGTGGTTTCACCCCTCCACTTT.

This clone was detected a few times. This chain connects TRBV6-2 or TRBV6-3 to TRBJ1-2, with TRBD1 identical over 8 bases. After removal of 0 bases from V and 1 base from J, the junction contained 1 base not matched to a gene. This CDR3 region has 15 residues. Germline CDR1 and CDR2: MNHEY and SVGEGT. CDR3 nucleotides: TGTGCCAGCAGTTACTCCGGACAGGGTAACTATGGCTACACCTTC. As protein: CASSYSGQGNYGYTF.

CDR3 sequence (DNA): TGTGCCAGCAGCTTCACAGGGGACGGGGAGCTGTTTTTT. Amino acids: CASSFTGDGELFF. The chain joins TRBV11-1 to TRBJ2-2, with 7 bases lining up with TRBD1. The CDR3 is 13 amino acids. Per the germline V gene, CDR1 is SGHAT and CDR2 is FQDESV (reference sequence). V trimming: 3 bases; J trimming: 7 bases; junction bases outside the gene matches: 2.

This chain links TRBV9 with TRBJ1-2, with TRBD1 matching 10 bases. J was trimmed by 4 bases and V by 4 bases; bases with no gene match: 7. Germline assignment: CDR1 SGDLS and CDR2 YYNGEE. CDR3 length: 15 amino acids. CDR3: CASSTDGTGVYGYTF. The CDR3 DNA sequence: TGTGCCAGCAGCACCGACGGGACAGGGGTCTATGGCTACACCTTC.

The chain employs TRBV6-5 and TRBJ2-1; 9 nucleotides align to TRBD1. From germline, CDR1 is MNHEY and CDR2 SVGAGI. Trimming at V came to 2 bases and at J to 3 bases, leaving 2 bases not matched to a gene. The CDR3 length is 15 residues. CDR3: CASSYRDRDYNEQFF. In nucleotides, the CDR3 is TGTGCCAGCAGTTACAGGGACAGGGACTACAATGAGCAGTTCTTC.

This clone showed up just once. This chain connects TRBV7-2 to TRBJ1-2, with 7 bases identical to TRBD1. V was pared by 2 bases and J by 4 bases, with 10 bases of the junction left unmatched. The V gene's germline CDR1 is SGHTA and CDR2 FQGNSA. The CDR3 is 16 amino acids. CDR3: CASSLRRTGGPYGYTF. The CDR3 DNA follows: TGTGCCAGCAGCTTAAGGAGGACAGGAGGCCCCTATGGCTACACCTTC. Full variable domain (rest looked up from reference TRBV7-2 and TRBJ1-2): GAGVSQSPSNKVTEKGKDVELRCDPISGHTALYWYRQSLGQGLEFLIYFQGNSAPDKSGLPSDRFSAERTGGSVSTLTIQRTQQEDSAVYLCASSLRRTGGPYGYTFGSGTRLTVV.

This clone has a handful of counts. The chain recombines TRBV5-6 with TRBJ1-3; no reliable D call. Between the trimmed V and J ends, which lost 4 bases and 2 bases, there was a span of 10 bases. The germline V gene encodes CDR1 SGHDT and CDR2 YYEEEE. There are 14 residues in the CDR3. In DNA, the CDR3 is TGTGCCAGCAGCGCGCCGGTAACTGGAAACACCATATATTTT. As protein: CASSAPVTGNTIYF.

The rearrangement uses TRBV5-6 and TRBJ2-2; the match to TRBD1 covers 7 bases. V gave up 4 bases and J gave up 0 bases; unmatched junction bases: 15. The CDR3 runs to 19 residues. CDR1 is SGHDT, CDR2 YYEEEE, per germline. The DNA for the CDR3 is TGTGCCAGCAGCCCTACGACAGGGAATTCTATCGCGAACACCGGGGAGCTGTTTTTT. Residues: CASSPTTGNSIANTGELFF.

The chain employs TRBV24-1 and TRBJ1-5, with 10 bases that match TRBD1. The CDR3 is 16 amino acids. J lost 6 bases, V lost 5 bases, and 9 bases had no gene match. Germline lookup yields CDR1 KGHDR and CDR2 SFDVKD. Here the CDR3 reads CATSAGGTGARQPQHF. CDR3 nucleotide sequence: TGTGCCACCAGTGCTGGCGGGACAGGGGCCCGTCAGCCCCAGCATTTT.